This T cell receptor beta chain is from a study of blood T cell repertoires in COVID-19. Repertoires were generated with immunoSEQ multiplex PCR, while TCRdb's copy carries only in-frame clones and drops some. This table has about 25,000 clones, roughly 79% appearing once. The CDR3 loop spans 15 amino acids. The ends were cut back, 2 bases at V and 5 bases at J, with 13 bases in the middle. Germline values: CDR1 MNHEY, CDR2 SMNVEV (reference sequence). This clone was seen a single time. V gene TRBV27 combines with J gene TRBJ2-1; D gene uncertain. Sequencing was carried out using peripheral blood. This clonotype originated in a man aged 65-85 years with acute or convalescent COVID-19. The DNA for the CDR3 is TGTGCCAGCAGTTTAAACTGGAGTGGAGACAATGAGCAGTTCTTC. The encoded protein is CASSLNWSGDNEQFF.